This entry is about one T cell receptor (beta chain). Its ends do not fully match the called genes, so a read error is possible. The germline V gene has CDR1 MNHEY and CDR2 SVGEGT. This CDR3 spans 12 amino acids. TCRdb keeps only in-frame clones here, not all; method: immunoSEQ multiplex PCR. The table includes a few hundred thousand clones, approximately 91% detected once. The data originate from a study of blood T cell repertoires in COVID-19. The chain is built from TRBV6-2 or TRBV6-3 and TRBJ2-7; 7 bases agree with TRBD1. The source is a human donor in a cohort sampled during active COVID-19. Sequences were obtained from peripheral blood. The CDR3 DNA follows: TGTGCCAGCAGTTACTCGCCGGGACAGTTAAGGTTC. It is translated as CASSYSPGQLRF.